Below are 14 T cell receptor beta chains sequenced from a single sample in a study of blood T cell repertoires in COVID-19. The table came from immunoSEQ multiplex PCR; TCRdb's copy has only in-frame clones and leaves some out. Counted here are hundreds of thousands of clones, about 83% occurring once; the ten biggest clones make up roughly 6.2%. Sequenced material: PBMCs or T cells enriched from blood (not recorded which). These receptors were taken from a woman between 35 and 50 years old who had recovered from COVID-19.

This chain uses TRBV6-5 with TRBJ2-1; unclear D gene. Looked up from germline, CDR1 is MNHEY and CDR2 is SVGAGI. The CDR3 length is 15 residues. Between the trimmed V and J ends, which lost 6 bases and 5 bases, there was a span of 17 bases. This chain's CDR3 is CASSRTGLMNNEQFF. The CDR3 nucleotides read TGTGCCAGCAGCCGCACGGGTCTGATGAACAATGAGCAGTTCTTC.

This clone was counted between two and nine times. The chain recombines TRBV7-2 with TRBJ1-4; D not resolved. This CDR3 contains 16 residues. The V and J ends lost 5 bases and 5 bases respectively, with 18 bases between them. CDR1 is SGHTA, CDR2 FQGNSA, per germline. The DNA for the CDR3 is TGTGCCAGCAGCCCCCGGATGTGGGCTGGAAATGAAAAACTGTTTTTT. Translation gives CASSPRMWAGNEKLFF. The full variable domain, its missing parts supplied by reference TRBV7-2 and TRBJ1-4, is GAGVSQSPSNKVTEKGKDVELRCDPISGHTALYWYRQSLGQGLEFLIYFQGNSAPDKSGLPSDRFSAERTGGSVSTLTIQRTQQEDSAVYLCASSPRMWAGNEKLFFGSGTQLSVL.

The gene calls are TRBV5-5 and TRBJ2-1; no firm D call. CDR3 length: 15 amino acids. V was clipped by 5 bases and J by 0 bases, with 12 bases between them. Germline V gene lookup returns CDR1 SGHKS and CDR2 YYEKEE (reference sequence). CDR3 region: CASSSYYSSYNEQFF. The CDR3 nucleotides are TGTGCCAGCAGTTCGTATTACAGCTCCTACAATGAGCAGTTCTTC.

Notes on this clone: Its ends do not fully match the called genes, so a read error is possible. The chain recombines TRBV7-7 with TRBJ1-4; D might be TRBD1 (5 bases). Germline CDR1 reads SSHAT; CDR2 reads FNYEAQ (reference sequence). This CDR3 spans 15 amino acids. The CDR3, as DNA: TGTGCTAGCAGCTTAGGTCTGGGAGGGGCTGAAAAACTGTTTTTT. This codes for CASSLGLGGAEKLFF.

The chain is built from TRBV15 and TRBJ1-3, with D uncertain. Trimming left V 9 bases short and J 2 bases short, with 17 bases between. CDR1 LNHNV and CDR2 YYDKDF come from the germline V gene (reference sequence). The CDR3 totals 15 residues. The CDR3 DNA follows: TGTGCCACAAGCGGGCCTTCCGCACCTGGAAACACCATATATTTT. Translation gives CATSGPSAPGNTIYF.

The chain recombines TRBV5-5 with TRBJ1-2, with 7 bases matching TRBD1. The CDR3 consists of 14 residues. V lost 3 bases to trimming and J lost 4 bases; unmatched junction nucleotides: 6. CDR1 and CDR2 (germline): SGHKS, YYEKEE (reference sequence). The CDR3 nucleotides read TGTGCCAGCAGCTCCGGGGGACAGCCCTATGGCTACACCTTC. Protein product: CASSSGGQPYGYTF.

Only one count was recorded for this clone. CDR3 amino acids: CASTIAGLAKNIQYF. CDR3 coding DNA: TGTGCCAGTACCATAGCGGGGCTTGCCAAAAACATTCAGTACTTC. The rearrangement uses TRBV19 and TRBJ2-4; 8 bases are shared with TRBD2. Germline-derived CDR1 and CDR2 are LNHDA and SQIVND (reference sequence). The CDR3 covers 15 residues. The ends lost 7 bases at V and 1 base at J; junction bases unmatched: 6.

This chain connects TRBV4-3 to TRBJ1-2; D is possibly TRBD1 (5 bases). Germline V gene lookup returns CDR1 LGHNA and CDR2 YSLEER. This CDR3 spans 13 amino acids. V lost 0 bases and J lost 5, with 7 bases in between. In DNA, the CDR3 is TGCGCCAGCAGCCAAGAGGGGGGTTATGGCTACACCTTC. This gives the protein CASSQEGGYGYTF.

The CDR3 bases are TGTGCCAGCAAACTAGCGGGGGGGTACAATGAGCAGTTCTTC. It translates to CASKLAGGYNEQFF. The genes are TRBV19 and TRBJ2-1; 13 positions match TRBD2. Looked up from germline, CDR1 is LNHDA and CDR2 is SQIVND (reference sequence). This CDR3 comprises 14 residues. The V gene end was trimmed by 9 bases and the J gene end by 4 bases; junction bases not matched to a gene: 3.

The gene calls are TRBV7-2 and TRBJ2-3, with TRBD2 identical over 14 bases. J lost 6 bases, V lost 5 bases, and 7 bases had no gene match. The germline gives CDR1 SGHTA, CDR2 FQGNSA. There are 16 residues in the CDR3. CDR3 DNA sequence: TGTGCCAGCAGCCGGCGACTAGCGGGAGGGGAGGATACGCAGTATTTT. Protein product: CASSRRLAGGEDTQYF.

This chain connects TRBV4-3 to TRBJ2-1; TRBD1 is a possible D gene (5 bases). There are 17 residues in the CDR3. The germline gives CDR1 LGHNA, CDR2 YSLEER. Trimming took off 0 bases at V and 0 bases at J, with 12 bases between the two ends. The CDR3 region is CASSQESQGFSYNEQFF. The CDR3 DNA is TGCGCCAGCAGCCAAGAGTCGCAGGGTTTCTCCTACAATGAGCAGTTCTTC.

The chain combines TRBV5-6 with TRBJ2-1; tentatively, D is TRBD2 (6 bases). CDR3 size: 13 residues. The V end lost 0 bases, the J end lost 9 bases, and 10 bases lay between the germline ends. CDR1 and CDR2 (germline): SGHDT, YYEEEE. CDR3 nucleotide sequence: TGTGCCAGCAGCTTGGCCTGGGGGGTTGAGCAGTTCTTC. This sequence encodes CASSLAWGVEQFF.

The chain carries TRBV5-1 and TRBJ2-7; D is unclear. Between the trimmed V and J ends, which lost 5 bases and 6 bases, there was a span of 12 bases. The CDR3 has 12 residues. CDR1 is SGHRS, CDR2 YFSETQ, per germline. The CDR3 sequence is CASSLSLREQYF. Here the CDR3 DNA reads TGCGCCAGCAGTCTTTCCCTCCGCGAGCAGTACTTC.

This chain joins TRBV28 and TRBJ2-1; 8 bases align to TRBD2. J was trimmed by 9 bases and V by 4 bases; bases with no gene match: 5. Germline loops: CDR1 MDHEN, CDR2 SYDVKM. The CDR3 has 13 amino acids. CDR3 sequence (DNA): TGTGCCAGCAGTTCCGGGACTAGGTTTGAGCAGTTCTTC. This encodes CASSSGTRFEQFF.